This TCR beta chain was retrieved from a study of PD-1 blockade in mismatch repair-deficient tumors. Study at large: Enrolled about 2013-2016, patients had progressing, pretreated mismatch repair-deficient cancers of 11 to 13 types.

With regard to this clone: As yet, its antigen is unknown.

Study-level points and caveats: Rapid post-treatment expansion, then contraction, generally preceding radiologic response, marked tumor-resident clones.

Sequencing used immunoSEQ multiplex PCR; TCRdb keeps in-frame clones, though not all of them. The table shows roughly 50,000 clones, with 78% occurring only once. Mismatch repair deficiency was confirmed in all patients, by PCR or immunohistochemistry. The clonotype was recovered from an adult with mismatch repair-deficient cancer. The sequencing used peripheral blood, collected 4 weeks after starting pembrolizumab.

CDR3 DNA sequence: TGTGCCAGCCGCCTTAACGGCCCGAACACCGGGGAGCTGTTTTTT. Its protein product is CASRLNGPNTGELFF. The chain is built from TRBV27 and TRBJ2-2; D ambiguous. The V end was cut by 8 bases, the J end by 0 bases, with 13 bases between. CDR3 length equals 15 residues. Germline CDR1 and CDR2: MNHEY and SMNVEV (reference sequence).